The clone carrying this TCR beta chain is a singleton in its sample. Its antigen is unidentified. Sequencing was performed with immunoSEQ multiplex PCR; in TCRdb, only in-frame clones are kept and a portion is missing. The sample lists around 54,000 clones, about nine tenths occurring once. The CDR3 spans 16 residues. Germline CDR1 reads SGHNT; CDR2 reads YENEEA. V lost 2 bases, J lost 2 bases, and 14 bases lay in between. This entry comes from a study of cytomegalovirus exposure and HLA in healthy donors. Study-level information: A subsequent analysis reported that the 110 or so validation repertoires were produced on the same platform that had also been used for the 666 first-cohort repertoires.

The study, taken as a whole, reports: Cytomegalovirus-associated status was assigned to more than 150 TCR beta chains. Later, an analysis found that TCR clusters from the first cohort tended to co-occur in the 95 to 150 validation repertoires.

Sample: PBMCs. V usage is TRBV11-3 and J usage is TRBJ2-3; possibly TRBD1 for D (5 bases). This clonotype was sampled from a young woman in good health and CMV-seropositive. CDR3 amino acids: CASSLPGCGVTDTQYF. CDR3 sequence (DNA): TGTGCCAGCAGCTTACCAGGGTGTGGGGTCACAGATACGCAGTATTTT. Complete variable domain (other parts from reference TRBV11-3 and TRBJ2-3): EAGVVQSPRYKIIEKKQPVAFWCNPISGHNTLYWYLQNLGQGPELLIRYENEEAVDDSQLPKDRFSAERLKGVDSTLKIQPAELGDSAVYLCASSLPGCGVTDTQYFGPGTRLTVL.